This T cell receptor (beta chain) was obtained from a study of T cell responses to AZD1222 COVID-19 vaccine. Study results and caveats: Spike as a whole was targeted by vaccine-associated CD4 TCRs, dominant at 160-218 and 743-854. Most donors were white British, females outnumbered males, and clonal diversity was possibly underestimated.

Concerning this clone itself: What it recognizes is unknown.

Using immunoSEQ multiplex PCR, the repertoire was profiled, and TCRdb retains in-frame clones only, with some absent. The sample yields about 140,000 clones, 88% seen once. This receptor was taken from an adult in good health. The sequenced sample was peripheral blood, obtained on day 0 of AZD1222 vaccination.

CDR3 residues: CASSISGEAGNTIYF. The DNA of the CDR3 is TGTGCCAGTAGTATTTCAGGGGAGGCTGGAAACACCATATATTTT. This chain connects TRBV19 to TRBJ1-3, with D possibly matching TRBD1 (6 bases). V was shortened by 3 bases and J by 2 bases, with 11 bases between the two germline ends. Germline V gene lookup returns CDR1 LNHDA and CDR2 SQIVND (reference sequence). This CDR3 spans 15 amino acids.